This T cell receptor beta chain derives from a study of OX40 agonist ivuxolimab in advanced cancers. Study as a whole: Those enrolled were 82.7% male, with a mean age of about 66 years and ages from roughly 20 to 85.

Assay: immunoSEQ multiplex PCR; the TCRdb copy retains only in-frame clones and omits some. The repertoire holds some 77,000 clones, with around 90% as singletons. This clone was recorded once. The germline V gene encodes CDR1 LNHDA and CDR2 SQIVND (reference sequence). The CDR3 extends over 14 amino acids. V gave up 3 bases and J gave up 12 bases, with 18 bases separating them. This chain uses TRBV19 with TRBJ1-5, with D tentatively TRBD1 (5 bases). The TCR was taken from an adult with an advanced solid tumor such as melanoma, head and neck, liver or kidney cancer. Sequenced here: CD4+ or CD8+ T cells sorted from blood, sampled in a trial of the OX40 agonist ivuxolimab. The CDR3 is CASSITLQVGGQHF. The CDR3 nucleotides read TGTGCCAGTAGTATCACCCTCCAGGTCGGGGGCCAGCATTTT.